This TCR beta chain was captured by sequencing in a study of control samples from healthy donors and cancer patients. Sequenced by immunoSEQ multiplex PCR; TCRdb stores in-frame clones only, minus some. Of 10,000 to 15,000 clones listed, approximately 88% are singletons. The germline gives CDR1 SGHNT, CDR2 YYREEE (reference sequence). The CDR3 has 15 amino acids. V was clipped by 0 bases and J by 7 bases; unmatched bases: 8. Sequencing used formalin-fixed, paraffin-embedded tissue. The chain carries TRBV5-4 and TRBJ2-3; 7 bases match TRBD1. This receptor was taken from a male donor with melanoma. In DNA form, the CDR3 reads TGTGCCAGCAGCTTGGGGACAGGACCGCAGTATACGCAGTATTTT. It codes for CASSLGTGPQYTQYF.